Below are 17 T cell receptor beta chains sequenced from a single sample in a study of blood T cell repertoires in COVID-19. Clones were read by immunoSEQ multiplex PCR, and TCRdb kept only the in-frame ones, dropping some. Altogether approximately 70,000 clones are present, 75% to 95% being singletons, with the ten largest covering 4.8%. Sequenced sample: peripheral blood. These receptors were collected from a woman in her sixties with active COVID-19.

The CDR3 DNA sequence: TGCGCCAGCAGCTTGGAAGCGGGAAGGGGCTACGAGCAGTACTTC. Translation gives CASSLEAGRGYEQYF. The chain employs TRBV5-1 and TRBJ2-7, with TRBD2 matching 7 bases. This CDR3 is 15 amino acids long. CDR1 and CDR2 (germline): SGHRS, YFSETQ. The V gene end was trimmed by 0 bases and the J gene end by 3 bases; junction bases not matched to a gene: 6.

This clone occurred a few times. This CDR3 reads CASRRGSYNSPLHF. The CDR3 bases are TGTGCCAGCCGAAGGGGCTCCTATAATTCACCCCTCCACTTT. The chain has TRBV28 and TRBJ1-6; D possibly corresponds to TRBD1 (5 bases). Trimming shortened V by 8 bases and J by 0 bases, and 8 bases separated the two germline ends. CDR1 and CDR2 from the germline V gene are MDHEN and SYDVKM. The CDR3 loop spans 14 amino acids.

This sequence joins TRBV5-1 and TRBJ2-3, with 7 bases lining up with TRBD2. This CDR3 has 15 residues. Germline V lookup: CDR1 SGHRS, CDR2 YFSETQ. V shed 4 bases, J shed 5 bases, and the junction held 10 bases outside the gene matches. The CDR3 bases are TGCGCCAGCAGCCCAGGTGGGACTAACCGAGATACGCAGTATTTT. As protein: CASSPGGTNRDTQYF.

The V and J genes are TRBV6-5 and TRBJ1-5; D is undetermined. Trimming pared 6 bases from V and 6 bases from J, leaving 15 bases between. This CDR3 is built from 14 residues. In germline, CDR1 is MNHEY, CDR2 SVGAGI. The CDR3 loop reads CASRPAGSGQPQHF. The DNA of the CDR3 is TGTGCCAGCAGACCGGCGGGGAGCGGTCAGCCCCAGCATTTT.

The chain is built from TRBV3-1 (or the pseudogene TRBV3-2) and TRBJ2-1; TRBD1 is a possible D gene (5 bases). The CDR3 loop spans 14 amino acids. Trimming removed 3 bases from V and 3 bases from J, with 9 bases in between. Germline V gene data show CDR1 as LGHDT and CDR2 as YNNKEL (reference sequence). Written as DNA, the CDR3 is TGTGCCAGCAGCCACGGACATGTCTACAATGAGCAGTTCTTC. As protein: CASSHGHVYNEQFF.

The chain is built from TRBV12-3 or TRBV12-4 and TRBJ2-5; no clear D gene. The CDR3 covers 13 residues. V was clipped by 3 bases and J by 2 bases, with 7 bases between them. In nucleotides, the CDR3 is TGTGCCAGCAGTTTGGCTTGGCAAGAGACCCAGTACTTC. Amino acid sequence: CASSLAWQETQYF.

The rearrangement joins TRBV5-1 to TRBJ2-1; 13 positions agree with TRBD2. CDR1 is SGHRS and CDR2 is YFSETQ in the germline V gene. The CDR3 is made up of 16 amino acids. V trimming: 4 bases; J trimming: 8 bases; junction bases outside the gene matches: 9. The CDR3: CASSIGTSGTGDEQFF. The CDR3 region has the DNA TGCGCCAGCAGCATCGGGACTAGCGGGACGGGAGATGAGCAGTTCTTC. Variable domain in full (rest from reference TRBV5-1 and TRBJ2-1): KAGVTQTPRYLIKTRGQQVTLSCSPISGHRSVSWYQQTPGQGLQFLFEYFSETQRNKGNFPGRFSGRQFSNSRSEMNVSTLELGDSALYLCASSIGTSGTGDEQFFGPGTRLTVL.

CDR3 loop: CASRTSGRGVQFF. The CDR3, as DNA: TGTGCCAGCAGGACTAGCGGGAGGGGCGTGCAGTTCTTC. The chain has TRBV6-5 and TRBJ2-1, with 14 bases fitting TRBD2. V lost 6 bases, J lost 12 bases, and 4 bases stayed unmatched. The CDR3 totals 13 residues. Germline loops: CDR1 MNHEY, CDR2 SVGAGI.

V gene TRBV2 combines with J gene TRBJ2-7; D is perhaps TRBD1 (5 bases). V shed 4 bases and J shed 0 bases, with 10 bases lying between them. Germline assignment: CDR1 SNHLY and CDR2 FYNNEI. This CDR3 comprises 14 residues. The CDR3 here is CASSVAGRSYEQYF. CDR3 nucleotides: TGTGCCAGCAGTGTGGCAGGGCGCTCCTACGAGCAGTACTTC.

The J gene is TRBJ1-6, the V gene TRBV11-2; 9 bases are a match to TRBD1. The CDR3 sequence is 14 residues long. CDR1 SGHAT and CDR2 FQNNGV come from the germline V gene. Trimming took 4 bases from V and 7 from J; bases not matched to a gene: 2. DNA of the CDR3: TGTGCCAGCAGCTGGGACAGGGCGAATTCACCCCTCCACTTT. Residues: CASSWDRANSPLHF.

The genes are TRBV30 and TRBJ2-3; D is perhaps TRBD2 (5 bases). Looked up from germline, CDR1 is GTSNPN and CDR2 is SVGIG (reference sequence). The V and J ends lost 2 bases and 8 bases respectively, with 20 bases between them. The CDR3 has 15 residues. CDR3 DNA sequence: TGTGCCTGGAGTCTCACCGCTGGTTTAGAGGGTACGCAGTATTTT. Encoded protein: CAWSLTAGLEGTQYF.

The chain recombines TRBV18 with TRBJ1-1; a possible D gene is TRBD1 (6 bases). Germline lookup yields CDR1 KGHSH and CDR2 LQKENI. V was pared by 3 bases and J by 3 bases, with 17 bases between. This CDR3 region has 16 residues. The CDR3 region is CASSPPVGGLYTEAFF. The CDR3 coding sequence is TGTGCCAGCTCACCCCCCGTGGGGGGGCTTTACACTGAAGCTTTCTTT.

This clone occurred a few times. The chain has TRBV7-9 and TRBJ1-5; 7 bases are a match to TRBD1. Trimming cost V 3 bases and J 4 bases; bases outside gene matches: 3. Germline V gene lookup returns CDR1 SEHNR and CDR2 FQNEAQ (reference sequence). This CDR3 spans 14 amino acids. The CDR3 spells CASSFGRGNQPQHF. In DNA form, the CDR3 reads TGTGCCAGCAGCTTCGGCAGGGGGAATCAGCCCCAGCATTTT.

The chain combines TRBV3-1 (or the pseudogene TRBV3-2) with TRBJ2-7, with D perhaps TRBD2 (6 bases). The CDR3 has 15 residues. The V and J ends lost 0 bases and 4 bases respectively, with 13 bases between them. Per the germline V gene, CDR1 is LGHDT and CDR2 is YNNKEL (reference sequence). The CDR3 nucleotides read TGTGCCAGCAGCCAAGACTACGGGACTCTTTACGAGCAGTACTTC. Translation gives CASSQDYGTLYEQYF.

The rearrangement joins TRBV19 to TRBJ2-7; a possible D gene is TRBD1 (6 bases). The CDR3 runs 15 residues. Germline V lookup: CDR1 LNHDA, CDR2 SQIVND (reference sequence). Trimming shortened V by 4 bases and J by 4 bases, and 17 bases separated the two germline ends. The CDR3 DNA follows: TGTGCCAGTAGTAGGGGACATGGTGGGGCTTACGAGCAGTACTTC. The encoded protein is CASSRGHGGAYEQYF.

CDR3 amino acids: CASSYSTGVGGNTIYF. CDR3 nucleotide sequence: TGTGCCAGCAGCTATAGTACAGGGGTTGGTGGAAACACCATATATTTT. This chain links TRBV5-6 with TRBJ1-3; 7 bases map to TRBD1. The CDR3 loop spans 16 amino acids. J was trimmed by 3 bases and V by 3 bases; bases with no gene match: 9. The germline V gene encodes CDR1 SGHDT and CDR2 YYEEEE.

The V and J genes are TRBV2 and TRBJ1-1, with 7 bases matching TRBD1. The CDR3 consists of 13 residues. V was pared by 10 bases and J by 7 bases, with 12 bases of the junction left unmatched. Per the germline V gene, CDR1 is SNHLY and CDR2 is FYNNEI. The CDR3 sequence is CATTRGTGLEAFF. CDR3 nucleotide sequence: TGTGCCACCACCAGGGGGACCGGGCTTGAAGCTTTCTTT.